A selection of T cell receptor beta chains follows, all from one sample in a study of spatial heterogeneity in lung cancer. TCRdb ran MiXCR on the 5' RACE reads and lists one entry per CDR3 protein. Altogether over 8,500 distinct CDR3 sequences are present, 14% being singletons, with the ten largest covering approximately 15%. Here the sequenced sample was lung tumor tissue, taken at surgery. Receptors were obtained from a male donor with early-stage non-small cell lung cancer. Each CDR3 is given with its conserved first and last residue. A D gene is named only where the DNA matches it firmly. Part of the rows lack a size; the others show once, few, many or a class for expanded clones.

V gene	clone size	J gene	D gene	CDR3 length	CDR3 DNA	CDR3 protein
TRBV9	many	TRBJ2-3	TRBD1	16	TGTGCCAGCAGCGTAGAGGGGACAGGAGCCACAGATACGCAGTATTTT	CASSVEGTGATDTQYF
TRBV28	many	TRBJ1-4	NA	15	TGTGCCAGCAGTTTACCAGGGTCGACTAATGAAAAACTGTTTTTT	CASSLPGSTNEKLFF
TRBV2	medium-sized	TRBJ2-5	TRBD2	17	TGTGCCAGCAGAGCCTATACCGGGACTAGCGGGCAAGAGACCCAGTACTTC	CASRAYTGTSGQETQYF
TRBV3-1	many	TRBJ2-7	TRBD2	16	TGTGCCAGCAGCCAAGTAGTCCTAGCGGGAGCGAACGAGCAGTACTTC	CASSQVVLAGANEQYF
TRBV7-3	NA	TRBJ2-3	TRBD2	17	TGTGCCAGCAGCTTAAGGCTAGCGGGGGCCGACACAGATACGCAGTATTTT	CASSLRLAGADTDTQYF
TRBV12-3/TRBV12-4	medium-sized	TRBJ1-1	NA	14	TGTGCCAGCAGTTTCCAGGGGAGCGACACTGAAGCTTTCTTT	CASSFQGSDTEAFF
TRBV10-2	NA	TRBJ1-6	NA	16	TGCGCCAGCAAAACGGAGTATGGGGCCCTGTTTTCACCCCTCCACTTT	CASKTEYGALFSPLHF
TRBV12-3/TRBV12-4	medium-sized	TRBJ2-1	TRBD2	15	TGTGCCAGCAGAACCGGGACTAGCGGTTACAATGAGCAGTTCTTC	CASRTGTSGYNEQFF
TRBV29-1	NA	TRBJ1-2	NA	14	TGCAGCGTTGCCGGGACACCATCCTCCTATGGCTACACCTTC	CSVAGTPSSYGYTF
TRBV12-3/TRBV12-4	NA	TRBJ1-5	NA	14	TGTGCCAGCACTATAAAAGGAGCAAATCAGCCCCAGCATTTT	CASTIKGANQPQHF
TRBV21-1	many	TRBJ2-7	NA	14	TGTGCCAGCAGCAATAGGGGAGGCTCCTACGAGCAGTACTTC	CASSNRGGSYEQYF
TRBV11-2	medium-sized	TRBJ2-1	TRBD1	14	TGTGCCAGCAGCTTGGGACAGTTTTCGGATGAGCAGTTCTTC	CASSLGQFSDEQFF
TRBV7-2	many	TRBJ2-1	TRBD2	13	TGTGCCAGCAGCTTAAAGGGAGGGAATGAGCAGTTCTTC	CASSLKGGNEQFF
TRBV12-3/TRBV12-4	medium-sized	TRBJ2-7	NA	16	TGTGCCAGCAGTTCAGGTGTAGTACAAAGCTCCTACGAGCAGTACTTC	CASSSGVVQSSYEQYF
TRBV23-1	many	TRBJ2-7	TRBD1	15	TGCGCCAGCAGTCCACCGGACAGGGGTGCCTACGAGCAGTACTTC	CASSPPDRGAYEQYF
TRBV20-1	many	TRBJ1-5	TRBD1	12	TGCAGTGCTAAACAGGGGATACAGCCCCAGCATTTT	CSAKQGIQPQHF
TRBV4-3	NA	TRBJ1-4	NA	19	TGCGCCAGCAGCCAAGATTCATTTGGCAGGATAACCACTAATGAAAAACTGTTTTTT	CASSQDSFGRITTNEKLFF
TRBV5-1	many	TRBJ2-7	TRBD2	14	TGCGCCAGCAGCTTGCGGGGGGAAGCCTACGAGCAGTACTTC	CASSLRGEAYEQYF
TRBV6-1	many	TRBJ1-4	NA	12	TGTGCCAGCAGACCAGAACGTGAAAAACTGTTTTTT	CASRPEREKLFF
TRBV19	many	TRBJ2-2	TRBD2	17	TGTGCCAGTAGTATACAACTAGCGGGGGTCAACACCGGGGAGCTGTTTTTT	CASSIQLAGVNTGELFF
TRBV10-3	NA	TRBJ1-1	NA	14	TGTGCCATCACAGGGGAACTTTCCGGAACTGAAGCTTTCTTT	CAITGELSGTEAFF
TRBV12-3/TRBV12-4	once	TRBJ1-2	NA	15	TGTGCCAGCAGTCCGCTGGGGGGACCTAACTATGGCTACACCTTC	CASSPLGGPNYGYTF
TRBV12-3/TRBV12-4	many	TRBJ2-1	NA	16	TGTGCCAGCAGTCTCACTCAGGGGCCCGCCTACAATGAGCAGTTCTTC	CASSLTQGPAYNEQFF
TRBV2	many	TRBJ1-1	NA	16	TGTGCCAGCAGCCCCATATCAAAAGGGGCGAACACTGAAGCTTTCTTT	CASSPISKGANTEAFF
TRBV12-3/TRBV12-4	medium-sized	TRBJ1-2	NA	11	TGTGCCAGCAGCACAACAACAGGGCACACCTTC	CASSTTTGHTF
TRBV9	medium-sized	TRBJ2-5	TRBD2	17	TGTGCCAGCAGCGTAGGGGTTTCGGCGGGAGCCCAAGAGACCCAGTACTTC	CASSVGVSAGAQETQYF
TRBV12-3/TRBV12-4	many	TRBJ2-3	NA	13	TGTGCCAGCAGTAGAACAAGCCGGTTAACGCAGTATTTT	CASSRTSRLTQYF
TRBV7-2	many	TRBJ2-5	NA	12	TGTGCCAGCAGTCAAAACACGGGTTTCCAGTACTTC	CASSQNTGFQYF
TRBV6-1	medium-sized	TRBJ1-5	NA	16	TGTGCCAGCAGTGAAGCGGGCACGGGTTCCAGGCAGCCCCAGCATTTT	CASSEAGTGSRQPQHF
TRBV24-1	medium-sized	TRBJ2-2	NA	12	TGTGCCACCAGTGAACGATCCGGGGAGCTGTTTTTT	CATSERSGELFF
TRBV6-5	medium-sized	TRBJ2-1	TRBD2	17	TGTGCCAGCAGCCCCCAACCGACTAGCGGGAGAAACAATGAGCAGTTCTTC	CASSPQPTSGRNNEQFF
TRBV2	many	TRBJ1-4	NA	12	TGTGCCAGCAGTGGGGTCGGTGAAAAACTGTTTTTT	CASSGVGEKLFF
TRBV4-1	many	TRBJ2-7	TRBD2	13	TGCGCCAGCAGCCAAGGACTAGCGGACGAGCAGTACTTC	CASSQGLADEQYF
TRBV12-3/TRBV12-4	many	TRBJ2-7	NA	15	TGTGCCAGCAGCTTGGGTTCCCAGGGATCCTACGAGCAGTACTTC	CASSLGSQGSYEQYF
TRBV2	many	TRBJ2-7	NA	12	TGTGCCAGCAGTGACCCGGTACGCGAGCAGTACTTC	CASSDPVREQYF
TRBV18	many	TRBJ1-2	TRBD1	14	TGTGCCAGCTCACCTGGACAGGTGGGCGATGGCTACACCTTC	CASSPGQVGDGYTF
TRBV20-1	many	TRBJ2-2	NA	11	TGCAGTGCTAGAGCAAGAGGGGAGCTGTTTTTT	CSARARGELFF
TRBV7-6	NA	TRBJ2-2	TRBD2	18	TGTGCCAGCAGCTTAGCGCTTCCGGGAGGTACGAACACCGGGGAGCTGTTTTTT	CASSLALPGGTNTGELFF
TRBV11-3	NA	TRBJ2-1	TRBD2	19	TGTGCCAGCAGCTTAGCTGGGACTAGCGGGGGAAGCTCCTACAATGAGCAGTTCTTC	CASSLAGTSGGSSYNEQFF
TRBV4-1	many	TRBJ2-1	TRBD2	16	TGCGCCAGCAGGGGGCAAGGTAGCGGGAGGGTTAATGAGCAGTTCTTC	CASRGQGSGRVNEQFF
TRBV6-1	many	TRBJ2-5	NA	14	TGTGCCAGCAGTGAAGCGTGGGACGGGAAGACCCAGTACTTC	CASSEAWDGKTQYF